What follows are 8 T cell receptor beta chains derived from one specimen sequenced in a study of cytomegalovirus exposure and HLA in healthy donors. The method was immunoSEQ multiplex PCR; TCRdb's version includes in-frame clones alone and lacks a portion of them. The sample lists 150,000 to 160,000 clones, about 82% occurring once. The source material was PBMCs. These receptors were taken from a human donor in good health.

A single count supports this clone. The genes are TRBV7-2 and TRBJ1-2; no firm D call. Germline CDR1 and CDR2: SGHTA and FQGNSA. Trimming took 1 base from V and 7 from J, leaving 19 bases between them. This CDR3 has 16 residues. The CDR3 loop is CASSLGLGSGPGGYTF. Written as DNA, the CDR3 is TGTGCCAGCAGCTTAGGGTTGGGCAGCGGCCCGGGTGGCTACACCTTC.

The V call is TRBV30, the J call TRBJ1-1, with D maybe TRBD1 (5 bases). This CDR3 region has 15 residues. Trimming stripped 3 bases from V and 5 bases from J, with 19 bases between. Germline CDR1 is GTSNPN and CDR2 is SVGIG (reference sequence). The DNA for the CDR3 is TGTGCCTGGAGGCCCTCAAATGGGAAGGGGACTGAAGCTTTCTTT. It specifies CAWRPSNGKGTEAFF.

The chain uses TRBV9 and TRBJ2-3; tentatively, D is TRBD2 (6 bases). This CDR3 has 14 amino acids. Germline CDR1 reads SGDLS; CDR2 reads YYNGEE. The V gene lost 2 bases and the J gene lost 2 bases, with 9 bases spanning the gap. CDR3 residues: CASSVGGNTDTQYF. The CDR3 nucleotides are TGTGCCAGCAGCGTTGGAGGGAACACAGATACGCAGTATTTT.

The chain recombines TRBV7-9 with TRBJ2-7, with D tentatively TRBD1 (5 bases). The CDR3 covers 12 residues. With 4 bases removed from V and 5 bases from J, the gap between germline ends came to 9 bases. In germline, CDR1 is SEHNR, CDR2 FQNEAQ (reference sequence). The DNA for the CDR3 is TGTGCCAGCAGCTATGACAGTAACGAGCAGTACTTC. This encodes CASSYDSNEQYF.

The gene calls are TRBV19 and TRBJ1-1; possibly TRBD1 for D (6 bases). Per the germline V gene, CDR1 is LNHDA and CDR2 is SQIVND (reference sequence). V lost 4 bases and J lost 4, with 13 bases in between. CDR3 length equals 14 residues. The CDR3 loop reads CASSTGGAATEAFF. As DNA, the CDR3 is TGTGCCAGTAGTACGGGGGGCGCGGCCACTGAAGCTTTCTTT.

The chain has TRBV5-8 and TRBJ2-2, with 9 bases that match TRBD2. Germline V gene lookup returns CDR1 SGHTS and CDR2 YDEGEE. The CDR3 length is 17 residues. With V trimmed by 0 bases and J by 7 bases, 10 bases remained unmatched. The CDR3 loop reads CASSLEWRGGFIGELFF. CDR3 DNA sequence: TGTGCCAGCAGCTTGGAATGGCGGGGGGGCTTCATCGGGGAGCTGTTTTTT.

This clone has a handful of counts. The J gene is TRBJ1-2, the V gene TRBV6-6; TRBD1 matches 8 bases. The junction had 11 bases not matched to a gene; V was cut back by 4 bases and J by 7 bases. Germline V gene data show CDR1 as MNHNY and CDR2 as SVGAGI (reference sequence). The CDR3 contains 15 residues. CDR3 amino acids: CASSFRFGQGGGYTF. CDR3 coding DNA: TGTGCCAGCAGTTTTCGTTTCGGACAGGGCGGTGGCTACACCTTC.

V is TRBV12-5 and J is TRBJ1-1, with 7 nucleotides matching TRBD1. Losses at the gene ends were 1 base for V and 6 bases for J; bases not matched to a gene: 5. This CDR3 has 14 residues. The germline V gene has CDR1 LGHNT and CDR2 FRNRAP. The CDR3 region is CASGLGTGFAEAFF. The CDR3 DNA reads TGTGCTAGTGGTTTGGGGACAGGTTTCGCTGAAGCTTTCTTT.